A single sample gave rise to the 18 T cell receptor beta chains below, sequenced in a study of shared clonotypes between healthy human individuals. The repertoire was sequenced with immunoSEQ multiplex PCR; TCRdb's copy has only in-frame clones and lacks some. The sample shows some 2 million clones, just under 95% of them seen only once. Naive-designated CD8 cells lacked CD45RO, were positively enriched for CCR7, and omitted terminally differentiated effector memory CD45RA+ cells. The sample was naive CD8+ T cells sorted from blood. These receptors were obtained from a man between 18 and 29 years old in good health.

The gene calls are TRBV30 and TRBJ2-1, with 7 bases fitting TRBD2. Germline V gives CDR1 GTSNPN, CDR2 SVGIG (reference sequence). The CDR3 runs to 14 residues. V was pared by 1 base and J by 8 bases, with 8 bases of the junction left unmatched. CDR3: CAWSASGLVDEQFF. In nucleotides, the CDR3 is TGTGCCTGGAGTGCCAGCGGACTAGTGGATGAGCAGTTCTTC.

Note on this clone: A junction boundary mismatches the germline segment, possibly from a read error. This rearrangement joins TRBV10-2 to TRBJ2-7; D tentatively reads TRBD1 or TRBD2 (5 bases each). Germline V gene sequence: CDR1 WSHSY, CDR2 SAAADI. The CDR3 is made up of 15 amino acids. This chain's CDR3 is CASSESGVPLRGRVF. Here the CDR3 DNA reads TGCGCCAGCAGTGAGTCGGGGGTACCTCTTCGGGGCAGAGTCTTC.

This clone was observed once. The gene calls are TRBV6-5 and TRBJ1-2; D is uncertain. Germline V gives CDR1 MNHEY, CDR2 SVGAGI. The V gene lost 2 bases and the J gene lost 5 bases, with 6 bases spanning the gap. This CDR3 is 12 amino acids long. CDR3 sequence reads: CASSYDGYGYTF. The CDR3 bases are TGTGCCAGCAGTTACGACGGGTATGGCTACACCTTC.

This sequence joins TRBV5-6 and TRBJ2-7; D remains ambiguous. Trimming shortened V by 1 base and J by 4 bases, and 12 bases separated the two germline ends. Germline-derived CDR1 and CDR2 are SGHDT and YYEEEE. The CDR3 loop spans 14 amino acids. The CDR3 protein is CASSLSNQVYEQYF. The CDR3 bases are TGTGCCAGCAGCTTGAGTAACCAGGTTTACGAGCAGTACTTC. Drawing the rest from reference TRBV5-6 and TRBJ2-7, the complete variable domain is DAGVTQSPTHLIKTRGQQVTLRCSPKSGHDTVSWYQQALGQGPQFIFQYYEEEERQRGNFPDRFSGHQFPNYSSELNVNALLLGDSALYLCASSLSNQVYEQYFGPGTRLTVT.

The chain is built from TRBV7-9 and TRBJ2-1; tentatively, D is TRBD1 (5 bases). Per germline, CDR1 SEHNR and CDR2 FQNEAQ (reference sequence). V was trimmed by 1 base and J by 3 bases, leaving 10 bases between them. CDR3 size: 15 residues. CDR3 protein: CASSLGKGIYNEQFF. CDR3 coding DNA: TGTGCCAGCAGCTTAGGTAAGGGGATCTACAATGAGCAGTTCTTC.

V gene TRBV15 combines with J gene TRBJ1-1; D remains ambiguous. Trimming pared 5 bases from V and 5 bases from J, leaving 15 bases between. The CDR3 is made up of 14 amino acids. Per the germline V gene, CDR1 is LNHNV and CDR2 is YYDKDF (reference sequence). CDR3: CATSETGEHTEAFF. CDR3 coding DNA: TGTGCCACCAGCGAGACGGGAGAACATACTGAAGCTTTCTTT.

Remarks on this clone: Other DNA sequences in the sample encode the same CDR3. The chain uses TRBV13 and TRBJ2-7; D is possibly TRBD1 (5 bases). Trimming took off 0 bases at V and 3 bases at J, with 9 bases between the two ends. CDR3 length: 14 residues. CDR1 is PRHDT, CDR2 FYEKMQ, per germline (reference sequence). The CDR3 DNA reads as TGTGCCAGCAGCTTAGGCCCAGGGAACTACGAGCAGTACTTC. Translation: CASSLGPGNYEQYF.

As concerns this clone: Other DNA sequences in the sample encode the same CDR3. V and J are TRBV4-3 and TRBJ2-7; 11 nucleotides match TRBD2. The germline V gene has CDR1 LGHNA and CDR2 YSLEER. This CDR3 has 15 amino acids. V lost 1 base and J lost 4; bases outside the gene matches: 3. This CDR3 reads CASSQGLAGIYEQYF. CDR3 DNA sequence: TGCGCCAGCAGCCAAGGACTAGCGGGAATATACGAGCAGTACTTC.

The chain carries TRBV2 and TRBJ1-6, with 8 bases lining up with TRBD1. V was clipped by 7 bases and J by 8 bases; unmatched bases: 7. In germline, CDR1 is SNHLY, CDR2 FYNNEI. This CDR3 comprises 14 residues. As DNA, the CDR3 is TGTGCCAGCAAATTGACAGGGGCGGATTCACCCCTCCACTTT. It is translated as CASKLTGADSPLHF.

V gene TRBV5-6 combines with J gene TRBJ2-3; D unclear. CDR3 length: 15 amino acids. Germline assignment: CDR1 SGHDT and CDR2 YYEEEE. V dropped 3 bases and J dropped 1 base, with 12 bases sitting between them. The CDR3 sequence is CASSSWDLGTDTQYF. The DNA of the CDR3 is TGTGCCAGCAGCTCGTGGGATCTGGGCACAGATACGCAGTATTTT.

The V and J genes are TRBV27 and TRBJ2-1, with D unresolved. Germline lookup yields CDR1 MNHEY and CDR2 SMNVEV (reference sequence). V lost 5 bases to trimming and J lost 7 bases, with 21 bases between them. The CDR3 totals 16 residues. CDR3 amino acids: CASSPPLWGNENEQFF. DNA of the CDR3: TGTGCCAGCAGTCCGCCCTTGTGGGGTAACGAGAATGAGCAGTTCTTC.

The rearrangement joins TRBV6-1 to TRBJ2-7; TRBD1 might be the D (5 bases). In germline, CDR1 is MNHNS, CDR2 SASEGT. V was pared by 1 base and J by 4 bases, with 14 bases between. This CDR3 region has 15 residues. CDR3 residues: CASSEGYTGEYEQYF. CDR3 nucleotide sequence: TGTGCCAGCAGTGAAGGTTATACAGGCGAGTACGAGCAGTACTTC.

The genes are TRBV25-1 and TRBJ2-7, with 10 bases fitting TRBD1. Unmatched junction bases numbered 5, after V lost 1 base and J lost 5 bases. CDR1 and CDR2 from the germline V gene are MGHDK and SYGVNS. The CDR3 runs to 15 residues. The CDR3 sequence: CASSEWGTGEDEQYF. The CDR3 DNA reads TGTGCCAGCAGTGAATGGGGGACAGGGGAGGACGAGCAGTACTTC.

This rearrangement joins TRBV11-3 to TRBJ2-3, with a possible D match to TRBD1 (6 bases). This CDR3 is 17 amino acids long. The V and J ends lost 3 bases and 1 base respectively, with 17 bases between them. Germline V gene sequence: CDR1 SGHNT, CDR2 YENEEA. In DNA, the CDR3 is TGTGCCAGCAGCTTCCGGGACACCCAGATGGGCACAGATACGCAGTATTTT. It yields the protein CASSFRDTQMGTDTQYF. Full variable domain (outside the CDR3, taken from reference TRBV11-3 and TRBJ2-3): EAGVVQSPRYKIIEKKQPVAFWCNPISGHNTLYWYLQNLGQGPELLIRYENEEAVDDSQLPKDRFSAERLKGVDSTLKIQPAELGDSAVYLCASSFRDTQMGTDTQYFGPGTRLTVL.

In its sample, this clone was seen once. V usage is TRBV5-1 and J usage is TRBJ2-7, with no clear D. Trimming removed 4 bases from V and 4 bases from J, with 12 bases in between. CDR1 is SGHRS, CDR2 YFSETQ, per germline. The CDR3 covers 13 residues. The CDR3 spells CASSQYGPYEQYF. Here the CDR3 DNA reads TGCGCCAGCAGCCAATACGGGCCATACGAGCAGTACTTC.

This clone was seen once. The chain uses TRBV6-1 and TRBJ2-1; D not resolved. Trimming pared 1 base from V and 8 bases from J, leaving 9 bases between. The germline V gene has CDR1 MNHNS and CDR2 SASEGT. The length of the CDR3 is 13 residues. CDR3 DNA: TGTGCCAGCAGTGAAGGGATTGGGTATGAGCAGTTCTTC. Translating gives CASSEGIGYEQFF.

V and J are TRBV5-1 and TRBJ2-1; 9 positions agree with TRBD2. V shed 0 bases and J 9 bases; nucleotides not matched to a gene: 7. Germline V CDR1 and CDR2: SGHRS, YFSETQ. This CDR3 spans 15 amino acids. CDR3 loop: CASSLAAGGRGEQFF. The CDR3 bases are TGCGCCAGCAGCTTGGCCGCGGGAGGGCGGGGTGAGCAGTTCTTC.

The gene calls are TRBV6-5 and TRBJ1-2, with 7 bases identical to TRBD1. Germline V gene data show CDR1 as MNHEY and CDR2 as SVGAGI. The CDR3 has 15 residues. V lost 8 bases and J lost 3; bases outside the gene matches: 12. The CDR3 nucleotides are TGTGCCAGCGCCACTGCACAGGGGAGGCACTATGGCTACACCTTC. Its translation is CASATAQGRHYGYTF.